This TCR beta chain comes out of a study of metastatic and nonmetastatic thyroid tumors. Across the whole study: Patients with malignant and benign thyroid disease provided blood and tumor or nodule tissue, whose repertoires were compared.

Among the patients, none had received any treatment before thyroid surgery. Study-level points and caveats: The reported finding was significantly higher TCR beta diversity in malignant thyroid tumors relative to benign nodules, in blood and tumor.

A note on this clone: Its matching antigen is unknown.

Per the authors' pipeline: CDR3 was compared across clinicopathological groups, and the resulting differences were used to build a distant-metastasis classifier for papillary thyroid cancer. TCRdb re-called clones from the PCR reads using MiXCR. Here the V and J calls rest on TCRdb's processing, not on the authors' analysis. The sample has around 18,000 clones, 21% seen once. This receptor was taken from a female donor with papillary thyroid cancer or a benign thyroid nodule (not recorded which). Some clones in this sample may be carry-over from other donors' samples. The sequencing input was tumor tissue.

The CDR3 DNA reads TGTGCCAGCAGCCGGGACAGCTACACAGATACGCAGTATTTT. Protein product: CASSRDSYTDTQYF. This sequence joins TRBV28 and TRBJ2-3, with TRBD1 matching over 7 bases. The CDR3 is made up of 14 amino acids. The J segment lost 2 bases and the V segment lost 6 bases, leaving 5 bases of the junction unmatched. The germline V gene has CDR1 MDHEN and CDR2 SYDVKM.